Listed below are T cell receptor beta chains from one sample, sequenced in a study of T cells in Graves' hyperthyroidism and ophthalmopathy. TCRdb recomputed calls from the multiplex PCR reads with MiXCR, one row per CDR3 protein. The sample has 450,000 to 700,000 distinct CDR3 sequences, around 42% seen once. Material: peripheral blood or thyroid tissue (not recorded which). The receptors stem from a woman younger than 35 with Graves' hyperthyroidism. The CDR3 runs from the conserved cysteine through the conserved F or W. D genes are given only for firm matches. Not all rows give a size; the values are once, few, many and, for expanded clones, a class.

TRBJ1-1,many,-,TRBV20-1,CSARDKEAFF,TGCAGTGCTAGAGATAAGGAAGCTTTCTTT
TRBJ2-7,-,TRBD2,TRBV20-1,CSARWEGPSYEQYF,TGCAGTGCTAGATGGGAGGGCCCCTCCTACGAGCAGTACTTC
TRBJ1-6,many,TRBD1,TRBV3-1,CASSSGTGFSPLHF,TGTGCCAGCAGCTCGGGGACAGGGTTTTCACCCCTCCACTTT
TRBJ2-5,many,-,TRBV20-1,CSATNRLF,TGCAGTGCTACAAACAGACTCTTC
TRBJ1-5,-,-,TRBV2,CASSPGLFGEPQHF,TGTGCCAGCAGTCCGGGACTGTTCGGTGAGCCCCAGCATTTT
TRBJ1-6,many,-,TRBV5-1,CASSFEGLGPLHF,TGCGCCAGCAGCTTCGAGGGGCTGGGGCCCCTCCACTTT
TRBJ2-5,once,-,TRBV29-1,CSAGRGETQYF,TGCAGCGCCGGGCGGGGAGAGACCCAGTACTTC
TRBJ1-2,many,-,TRBV7-6,CASSPGRGYTF,TGTGCCAGCAGCCCCGGACGTGGCTACACCTTC
TRBJ2-5,-,TRBD2,TRBV4-2,CASSQVASGRLGEQYF,TGTGCCAGCAGCCAAGTGGCTAGCGGGAGACTGGGAGAGCAGTACTTC
TRBJ2-3,-,-,TRBV19,CASSWSSTDTQYF,TGTGCCAGTTCGTGGTCCTCCACAGATACGCAGTATTTT
TRBJ1-6,-,-,TRBV7-9,CASRSTESPLHF,TGTGCCAGCAGGTCGACAGAATCACCCCTCCACTTT
TRBJ2-3,-,-,TRBV11-2,CASNEEGSPLGTDTQYF,TGTGCCAGCAACGAAGAGGGCAGCCCGTTGGGCACAGATACGCAGTATTTT
TRBJ1-5,many,-,TRBV2,CASGQYNQPQHF,TGTGCCAGCGGACAGTACAATCAGCCCCAGCATTTT
TRBJ1-1,-,-,TRBV7-8,CASSFDQGRKGSEAFF,TGTGCCAGCAGCTTCGATCAGGGGAGGAAGGGCTCTGAAGCTTTCTTT
TRBJ2-1,-,-,TRBV7-6,CASSLVPQRVDNEQFF,TGTGCCAGCAGCTTAGTTCCCCAGCGGGTAGACAATGAGCAGTTCTTC
TRBJ1-6,many,-,TRBV10-3,CAISESYDRWNSPLHF,TGTGCCATCAGTGAGTCGTACGACAGATGGAATTCACCCCTCCACTTT
TRBJ2-1,-,TRBD2,TRBV2,CASSDWVSSGNNEQFF,TGTGCCAGCAGTGATTGGGTGTCTAGCGGGAACAATGAGCAGTTCTTC
TRBJ1-1,-,TRBD1,TRBV19,CASRGTGGRGAFF,TGTGCCAGTAGAGGGACAGGGGGTCGAGGAGCTTTCTTT
TRBJ1-2,many,-,TRBV19,CASSISATLGYGYTF,TGTGCCAGTAGTATCTCTGCTACCCTAGGCTATGGCTACACCTTC
TRBJ1-6,-,-,TRBV30,CAWSVGRSYNSPLHF,TGTGCCTGGAGTGTGGGCCGCTCCTATAATTCACCCCTCCACTTT
TRBJ2-5,many,-,TRBV5-1,CASSLVGQEETQYF,TGCGCCAGCAGCTTAGTGGGTCAAGAAGAGACCCAGTACTTC
TRBJ1-2,-,-,TRBV18,CASSPPGRNYGYTF,TGTGCCAGCTCACCACCGGGCAGGAATTATGGCTACACCTTC
TRBJ2-6,-,-,TRBV19,CATNSGLLGSGANVLTF,TGTGCCACCAATAGCGGTCTTCTCGGATCTGGGGCCAACGTCCTGACTTTC
TRBJ1-1,-,-,TRBV9,CASSEKGDKGGPEAFF,TGTGCCAGCAGCGAAAAGGGGGACAAGGGGGGACCTGAAGCTTTCTTT
TRBJ2-2,many,TRBD2,TRBV7-8,CASSPPGLAGTGELFF,TGTGCCAGCAGCCCACCGGGACTAGCGGGCACCGGGGAGCTGTTTTTT
TRBJ2-7,-,-,TRBV7-2,CASSLPQRINEQYF,TGTGCCAGCAGCTTACCACAGCGTATCAATGAGCAGTACTTC
TRBJ2-7,few,-,TRBV6-2/TRBV6-3,CASSYSRDYEQYF,TGTGCCAGCAGTTACTCCAGGGACTACGAGCAGTACTTC
TRBJ2-7,-,TRBD2,TRBV7-3,CASSLTASGYEQYF,TGTGCCAGCAGCTTAACGGCTAGCGGCTACGAGCAGTACTTC
TRBJ1-2,-,-,TRBV6-2/TRBV6-3,CASSYSISSGRGRRGYTF,TGTGCCAGCAGTTACTCGATCTCTTCGGGGAGAGGCCGTAGGGGCTACACCTTC
TRBJ2-7,-,-,TRBV20-1,CSASRTAYSMRYF,TGCAGTGCTAGTCGGACAGCTTATAGCATGAGGTACTTC
TRBJ2-5,many,-,TRBV6-5,CASTFSGGREETQYF,TGTGCCAGCACCTTTTCTGGGGGCAGAGAAGAGACCCAGTACTTC
TRBJ2-7,many,TRBD1,TRBV7-9,CASSSLITGGSYEQYF,TGTGCCAGCAGCTCCCTAATTACAGGGGGCTCTTACGAGCAGTACTTC
TRBJ1-1,many,-,TRBV12-3/TRBV12-4,CASRVHRGTEAFF,TGTGCCAGCAGGGTACACCGGGGAACTGAAGCTTTCTTT
TRBJ1-2,many,-,TRBV7-3,CASSLGQGGYTF,TGTGCCAGCAGCTTGGGACAAGGGGGCTACACCTTC
TRBJ2-1,-,TRBD2,TRBV7-3,CASGLEGAGVDNEQFF,TGTGCCAGCGGCTTAGAGGGAGCGGGAGTTGATAATGAGCAGTTCTTC
TRBJ1-2,-,TRBD1,TRBV10-3,CAISDQGALNYGYTF,TGTGCCATCAGTGACCAGGGGGCTCTTAACTATGGCTACACCTTC